A selection of T cell receptor beta chains follows, all from one sample in a study of blood T cell repertoires in COVID-19. TCRdb's table, derived via immunoSEQ multiplex PCR, lists solely in-frame clones and lacks some. The data contain 380,000 or so clones, 75% to 90% of them seen just once; the ten biggest clones take up roughly 6.6%. The source material was peripheral blood. These receptor sequences come from a woman aged 55-75 years with COVID-19, enrolled during active disease. CDR3s include the opening cysteine and the closing phenylalanine or tryptophan. The D gene is left open where the match is weak. Some rows have no size entry. The others give once, few or many, or a class for an expanded clone.

j_call	d_call	v_call	clone_size	cdr3_aa	cdr3_nt
TRBJ2-7	.	TRBV21-1	.	CASSKDGDRVEEQYF	TGTGCCAGCAGCAAAGACGGTGACAGGGTGGAAGAGCAGTACTTC
TRBJ2-7	.	TRBV11-2	.	CASTFDLGPYEQYF	TGTGCCAGCACCTTTGACCTGGGCCCCTACGAGCAGTACTTC
TRBJ1-2	TRBD1	TRBV19	.	CASSWDSPLNYGYTF	TGTGCCAGTAGCTGGGACAGCCCGCTTAACTATGGCTACACCTTC
TRBJ1-5	TRBD1	TRBV4-1	.	CASSQERDRGLQPQHF	TGCGCCAGCAGCCAAGAGAGGGACAGGGGGCTTCAGCCCCAGCATTTT
TRBJ1-1	.	TRBV11-1	.	CASSSTGLNTEAFF	TGTGCCAGCAGCTCGACAGGCCTGAACACTGAAGCTTTCTTT
TRBJ2-7	.	TRBV29-1	.	CSVGDYSSYEQYF	TGCAGCGTTGGAGATTATAGCTCCTACGAGCAGTACTTC
TRBJ1-2	.	TRBV4-1	.	CASSQDAGQRYGYTF	TGCGCCAGCAGCCAAGATGCAGGACAGCGCTATGGCTACACCTTC
TRBJ2-5	TRBD1	TRBV5-4	.	CASSLPGTVNGETQYF	TGTGCCAGCAGCTTACCCGGGACAGTTAATGGAGAGACCCAGTACTTC
TRBJ1-1	.	TRBV12-3/TRBV12-4	.	CASKKTVNTEAFF	TGTGCCAGCAAAAAGACAGTGAACACTGAAGCTTTCTTT
TRBJ1-5	TRBD1	TRBV6-5	once	CASSTGQASQPQHF	TGTGCCAGCAGTACTGGACAGGCTAGCCAGCCCCAGCATTTT
TRBJ2-5	.	TRBV5-1	.	CASSLEPGGGETQYF	TGCGCCAGCAGCTTGGAGCCGGGGGGCGGGGAGACCCAGTACTTC
TRBJ1-1	.	TRBV20-1	.	CSARVGEAFF	TGCAGTGCTCGCGTCGGTGAAGCTTTCTTT
TRBJ2-7	TRBD1	TRBV10-3	many	CAISPPGQGSGAEQYF	TGTGCCATCAGTCCCCCGGGACAGGGGTCAGGGGCCGAGCAGTACTTC